A single sample gave rise to the 4 T cell receptor beta chains below, sequenced in a study of T cell changes during pregnancy in multiple sclerosis. Here immunoSEQ multiplex PCR was the method, and the copy in TCRdb shows in-frame clones only, minus some. The table includes approximately 61,000 clones, approximately 91% detected once. The sequencing here drew on peripheral blood, taken in the first trimester of pregnancy. The receptors stem from a female donor with multiple sclerosis, enrolled in a pregnancy study.

The V and J genes are TRBV6-1 and TRBJ2-7; D not resolved. The CDR3 totals 14 residues. Trimming shortened V by 2 bases and J by 4 bases, and 12 bases separated the two germline ends. Germline CDR1 MNHNS, CDR2 SASEGT. CDR3 loop: CASSELQAWYEQYF. The CDR3 DNA is TGTGCCAGCAGTGAACTCCAGGCCTGGTACGAGCAGTACTTC.

The V gene is TRBV6-6, the J gene TRBJ1-1; perhaps TRBD1 as D (5 bases). The CDR3 is 14 amino acids. Germline loops: CDR1 MNHNY, CDR2 SVGAGI (reference sequence). V gave up 2 bases and J gave up 1 base, with 8 bases separating them. CDR3 protein: CASSYGGGNTEAFF. For the CDR3, the DNA is TGTGCCAGCAGTTACGGGGGGGGGAACACTGAAGCTTTCTTT.

J is TRBJ2-1 and V is TRBV9; 14 bases agree with TRBD2. Germline V gene sequence: CDR1 SGDLS, CDR2 YYNGEE. The CDR3 runs 20 residues. V lost 0 bases and J lost 4; bases outside the gene matches: 12. The DNA for the CDR3 is TGTGCCAGCAGCGTAGAGGGACTAGCGGGAGATGGGGAAGAATACAATGAGCAGTTCTTC. Encoded protein: CASSVEGLAGDGEEYNEQFF. The variable domain in full, with the rest retrieved from reference TRBV9 and TRBJ2-1, is DSGVTQTPKHLITATGQRVTLRCSPRSGDLSVYWYQQSLDQGLQFLIQYYNGEERAKGNILERFSAQQFPDLHSELNLSSLELGDSALYFCASSVEGLAGDGEEYNEQFFGPGTRLTVL.

The rearrangement uses TRBV4-1 and TRBJ2-1; maybe TRBD1 (6 bases). Looked up from germline, CDR1 is MGHRA and CDR2 is YSYEKL. This CDR3 is built from 13 residues. The V end was cut by 3 bases, the J end by 6 bases, with 9 bases between. CDR3 in amino acids: CASSQVGGNEQFF. CDR3 DNA: TGCGCCAGCAGCCAGGTAGGGGGCAATGAGCAGTTCTTC.